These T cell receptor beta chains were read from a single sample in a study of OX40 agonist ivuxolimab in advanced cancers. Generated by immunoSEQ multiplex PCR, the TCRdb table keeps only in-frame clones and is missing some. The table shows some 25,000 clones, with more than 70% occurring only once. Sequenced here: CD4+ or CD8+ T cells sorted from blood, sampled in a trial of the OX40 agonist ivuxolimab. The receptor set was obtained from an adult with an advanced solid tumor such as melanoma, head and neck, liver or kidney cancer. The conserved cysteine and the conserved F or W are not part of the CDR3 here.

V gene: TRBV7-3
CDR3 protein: ASRSSRMRDNEQF

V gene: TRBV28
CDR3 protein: ASSILLLSPLH

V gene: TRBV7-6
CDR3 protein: ASSLVSQGLRSTDTQY

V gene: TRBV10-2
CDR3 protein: ASREGEKLF

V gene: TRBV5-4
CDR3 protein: ASSFIETGGYGYT

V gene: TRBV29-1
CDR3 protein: SVGGATGELF

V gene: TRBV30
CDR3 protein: ASPGWGNAGELF

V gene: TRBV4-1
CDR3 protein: ASSWGPREETQY

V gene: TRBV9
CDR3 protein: ASRGGGPEKQETQY

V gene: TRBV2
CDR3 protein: ASSEAGLAGEETQY

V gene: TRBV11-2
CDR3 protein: ASSPGTAYGYT

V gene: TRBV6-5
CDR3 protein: ASSSRGEQY

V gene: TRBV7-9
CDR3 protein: ASSRDFYEQY

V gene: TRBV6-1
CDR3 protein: ASSEGDFTGTG

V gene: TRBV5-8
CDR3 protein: ASSLGTRATDTQY

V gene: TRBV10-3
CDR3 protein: AISDTDRLHEQY

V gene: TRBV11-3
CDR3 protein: ASSLDPGGSEQF

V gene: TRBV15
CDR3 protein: ATSRESRNEQF

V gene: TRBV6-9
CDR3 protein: ASSPLPNWTGTGELF

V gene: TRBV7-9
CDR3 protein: ASSEPGRNSYEQY

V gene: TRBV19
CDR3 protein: ASSTTADIQY

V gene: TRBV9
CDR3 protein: ASSVGGSNEQF

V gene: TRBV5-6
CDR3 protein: ASSLWGQGGGYT

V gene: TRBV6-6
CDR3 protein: ASSPDRYYGYT

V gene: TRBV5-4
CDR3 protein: ASSLNRGTYEQY

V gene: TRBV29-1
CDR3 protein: SATSRDRNTEAF

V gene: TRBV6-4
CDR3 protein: ASSEKGAGGFTDTQY

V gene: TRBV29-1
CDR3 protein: SVVGQTYTEAF

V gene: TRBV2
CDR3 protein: ASSPDRGRSYEQY

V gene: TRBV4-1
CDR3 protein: ASSQDPRGARLPYEQY

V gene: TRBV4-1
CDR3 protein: ASSRWVHSGRTPYNEQF

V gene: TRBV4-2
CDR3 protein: ASSQDQLGYT

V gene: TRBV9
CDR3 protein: ASSPKTSGTGDTQY

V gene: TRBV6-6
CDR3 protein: ASSPRPPYEQY